This T cell receptor beta chain is drawn from a study of blood T cell repertoires in COVID-19. Only in-frame clones appear in the TCRdb table, and some are missing; sequencing was by immunoSEQ multiplex PCR. The profile shows about 230,000 clones, less than 85% of them singletons. Material: peripheral blood. The source is a woman aged 70-85 years with active or convalescent COVID-19.

This chain's CDR3 is CASSPSGEHTGELFF. The CDR3 nucleotides are TGTGCCAGCAGTCCCAGCGGGGAGCACACCGGGGAGCTGTTTTTT. This chain links TRBV3-1 (or the pseudogene TRBV3-2) with TRBJ2-2; 7 bases align to TRBD2. The CDR3 loop spans 15 amino acids. Trimming removed 6 bases from V and 3 bases from J; junction bases left unmatched: 7. Germline values: CDR1 LGHDT, CDR2 YNNKEL (reference sequence).